This T cell receptor beta chain was identified in a study of shared clonotypes between healthy human individuals. Overall study results and limits: Large sequencing depth failed to make sorted-subset sequencing complete, rarefaction showed. Relative to clonotypes present in all four donors, those not shared had lower generation probabilities.

At the deep level, the assay was run. Libraries were prepared by immunoSEQ multiplex PCR; TCRdb keeps only in-frame clonotypes and omits some of them. The sample lists 2 million to 2.5 million clones, 85% to 95% seen once, with 0.35% to 0.45% in the top ten. Trimming at V came to 5 bases and at J to 4 bases, leaving 16 bases not matched to a gene. In germline, CDR1 is SEHNR, CDR2 FQNEAQ (reference sequence). CDR3 length equals 17 residues. Points on this clone: Its specificity is not known.

The chain has TRBV7-9 and TRBJ1-1; 7 bases are a match to TRBD1. The sample was naive CD4+ T cells from PBMCs. Subset denoted: CD45RA+ positively selected. The sequence was obtained from a man aged 18 to 29 in good health. Some clones in this sample may be carry-over from other donors' samples. CDR3 sequence reads: CASSIIPGQNKGTEAFF. The CDR3 DNA sequence: TGTGCCAGCAGCATAATCCCGGGACAGAATAAGGGCACTGAAGCTTTCTTT. The variable domain in full, completed from reference TRBV7-9 and TRBJ1-1, reads DTGVSQNPRHKITKRGQNVTFRCDPISEHNRLYWYRQTLGQGPEFLTYFQNEAQLEKSRLLSDRFSAERPKGSFSTLEIQRTEQGDSAMYLCASSIIPGQNKGTEAFFGQGTRLTVV.